This TCR beta chain was observed in a study of shared clonotypes between healthy human individuals. Study-wide points: In having few donors, the study represented limited genetic and exposure-history diversity. Generally, naive subsets (rather than memory subsets) showed larger estimated richness.

CD8 cells classed as naive were CD45RO-negative and positively selected for CCR7, excluding terminally differentiated effector memory CD45RA+ cells. The study drew its donors from healthy HIV-negative adults without recent acute infections or vaccinations. As regards this clone: The antigen is undetermined.

The CDR3 sequence is 15 residues long. Germline values: CDR1 MNHNY, CDR2 SVGAGI (reference sequence). V dropped 6 bases and J dropped 7; count of bases not matched to a gene: 11. The protocol was immunoSEQ multiplex PCR, while the TCRdb copy is restricted to in-frame clones and leaves out a portion. The data hold hundreds of thousands of clones, with roughly 96% observed a single time. The clonotype was recovered from a woman aged 25-40 years in good health. The genes are TRBV6-6 and TRBJ2-1, with 8 bases aligning to TRBD2. Sequenced sample: naive CD8+ T cells sorted from blood. CDR3 sequence: CASRYRREEGNEQFF. The CDR3 bases are TGTGCCAGCAGGTATCGGCGGGAGGAAGGGAATGAGCAGTTCTTC.